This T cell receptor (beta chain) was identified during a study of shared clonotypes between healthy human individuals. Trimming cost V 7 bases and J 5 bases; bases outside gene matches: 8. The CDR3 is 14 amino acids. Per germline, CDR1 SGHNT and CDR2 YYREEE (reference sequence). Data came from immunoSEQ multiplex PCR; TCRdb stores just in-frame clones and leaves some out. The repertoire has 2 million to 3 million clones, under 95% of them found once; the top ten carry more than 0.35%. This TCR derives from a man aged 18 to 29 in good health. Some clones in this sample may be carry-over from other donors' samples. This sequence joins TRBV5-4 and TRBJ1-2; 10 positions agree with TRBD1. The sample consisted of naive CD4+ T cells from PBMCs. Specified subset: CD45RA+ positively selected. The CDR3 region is CASQKDRGRYGYTF. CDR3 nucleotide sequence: TGTGCCAGCCAAAAGGACAGGGGGAGATATGGCTACACCTTC.